The 11 T cell receptor beta chains below come from one sample, sequenced in a study of vaccination and CD4 T cells after COVID-19. Which antigens these TCRs recognize remains unknown. Once obtained from cultured CD4+ T cells, the DNA was sequenced using the Oncomine TCR Beta short-read assay. From the PCR reads, TCRdb called clonotypes with MiXCR, one entry per CDR3 protein. This sample has roughly 16,000 distinct CDR3 sequences, with 63% found just once. Noted treatment: roughly 10-day PBMC culture with coronavirus spike peptide pools or control peptides (ViraFEST assay). Sample: CD4+ T cells from blood, cultured in vitro. The source of these receptors is a human donor who had recovered from COVID-19.

The V call is TRBV5-1, the J call TRBJ2-5, with D hard to call. V gave up 3 bases and J gave up 4 bases, with 16 bases separating them. The germline gives CDR1 SGHRS, CDR2 YFSETQ. This CDR3 contains 15 residues. The CDR3 sequence is CASSSPAETGETQYF. The CDR3 bases are TGCGCCAGCAGCTCCCCGGCAGAGACGGGAGAGACCCAGTACTTC.

This clonotype was detected only once. This chain connects TRBV5-1 to TRBJ1-2; D is uncertain. This CDR3 comprises 17 residues. The V gene's germline CDR1 is SGHRS and CDR2 YFSETQ. The V end was cut by 2 bases, the J end by 4 bases, with 21 bases between. The CDR3 DNA reads as TGCGCCAGCAGCTTCGGTCACAGAGATATACCCCTCTATGGCTACACCTTC. It specifies CASSFGHRDIPLYGYTF.

The chain employs TRBV15 and TRBJ1-5; 7 bases align to TRBD1. V lost 0 bases, J lost 0 bases, and 5 bases stayed unmatched. Germline V gene lookup returns CDR1 LNHNV and CDR2 YYDKDF (reference sequence). The CDR3 length is 17 residues. The CDR3 reads CATSRDRGGLSNQPQHF. The CDR3 DNA follows: TGTGCCACCAGCAGAGATCGAGGGGGCCTTAGCAATCAGCCCCAGCATTTT.

CDR3 in amino acids: CASSHRGEGTGELFF. For the CDR3, the DNA is TGTGCCAGCAGTCACAGGGGGGAGGGCACCGGGGAGCTGTTTTTT. The chain carries TRBV6-1 and TRBJ2-2, with D possibly TRBD1 on 8 matching bases. The CDR3 is 15 residues long. V was pared by 5 bases and J by 4 bases, with 14 bases between. CDR1 is MNHNS, CDR2 SASEGT, per germline.

The V gene is TRBV6-1, the J gene TRBJ2-5; 14 nucleotides match TRBD2. This CDR3 spans 16 amino acids. Germline CDR1 reads MNHNS; CDR2 reads SASEGT. Losses at the gene ends were 6 bases for V and 4 bases for J; bases not matched to a gene: 7. Here the CDR3 reads CASSRTSGGSGETQYF. The DNA for the CDR3 is TGTGCCAGCAGCCGGACTAGCGGGGGGTCGGGAGAGACCCAGTACTTC.

This sequence joins TRBV2 and TRBJ1-1; no clear D. Germline V gives CDR1 SNHLY, CDR2 FYNNEI. Trimming left V 7 bases short and J 4 bases short, with 7 bases between. This CDR3 is 11 amino acids long. In DNA form, the CDR3 reads TGTGCCAGCAAGGTGGGCACTGAAGCTTTCTTT. As protein: CASKVGTEAFF.

The gene calls are TRBV7-2 and TRBJ1-2; 9 bases align to TRBD1. Germline V lookup: CDR1 SGHTA, CDR2 FQGNSA. CDR3 length: 14 residues. J was trimmed by 4 bases and V by 2 bases; bases with no gene match: 2. Written as DNA, the CDR3 is TGTGCCAGCAGCTTAACAGGGGGCGGCTATGGCTACACCTTC. Residues: CASSLTGGGYGYTF.

This clonotype appeared once. The chain employs TRBV11-3 and TRBJ1-5; tentative D call: TRBD1 (6 bases). The CDR3 spans 16 residues. Germline loops: CDR1 SGHNT, CDR2 YENEEA. Trimming removed 5 bases from V and 0 bases from J, with 14 bases in between. In DNA, the CDR3 is TGTGCCAGCAGCCCCGACAGGCGGTATAGCAATCAGCCCCAGCATTTT. Its translation is CASSPDRRYSNQPQHF.

J is TRBJ2-7 and V is TRBV28, with D unresolved. The CDR3 length is 14 residues. Germline lookup yields CDR1 MDHEN and CDR2 SYDVKM. V lost 3 bases and J 0 bases, leaving 9 bases between the germline ends. CDR3 amino acids: CASSLVSHSYEQYF. The CDR3, as DNA: TGTGCCAGCAGTTTGGTTAGCCACTCCTACGAGCAGTACTTC.

The chain uses TRBV19 and TRBJ1-2; 10 bases agree with TRBD1. V shed 5 bases, J shed 9 bases, and the junction held 15 bases outside the gene matches. Germline V lookup: CDR1 LNHDA, CDR2 SQIVND (reference sequence). This CDR3 has 16 residues. In DNA form, the CDR3 reads TGTGCCAGTAGTTCCAGACAGGGGGCGGTCCTGCGGAGCTACACCTTC. Its protein is CASSSRQGAVLRSYTF.

V and J are TRBV28 and TRBJ2-2; a weak D match, TRBD2 (5 bases). The CDR3 totals 17 residues. Trimming removed 10 bases at V and 1 base at J, with 22 bases between. Germline values: CDR1 MDHEN, CDR2 SYDVKM. This chain's CDR3 is CAIILPSGVLNTGELFF. CDR3 bases: TGTGCCATCATCCTCCCCTCCGGGGTCCTGAACACCGGGGAGCTGTTTTTT. The full variable domain, completed using reference TRBV28 and TRBJ2-2, is DVKVTQSSRYLVKRTGEKVFLECVQDMDHENMFWYRQDPGLGLRLIYFSYDVKMKEKGDIPEGYSVSREKKERFSLILESASTNQTSMYLCAIILPSGVLNTGELFFGEGSRLTVL.